The present entry profiles one TCR beta chain with its context. A junction end diverges from the germline sequence, so it may reflect a read error. Recruitment covered over 20 US areas and drew participants whose ages spanned about 18 to 100 years. Cohort 3 donors were reported recovered after two negative PCRs, clearance, or symptom resolution. This sample is drawn from a study of blood T cell repertoires in COVID-19. Study details: The study drew acute and convalescent COVID-19 samples from the United States, Italy and Spain.

Authors' data handling: The assay estimated nucleated cells by amplifying reference gene primers. Profiled with immunoSEQ multiplex PCR; TCRdb holds only in-frame clones, not every one. That table furnishes V, J and clone size, whereas the DNA furnished D and trimming. Of 150,000 to 200,000 clones listed, around 82% are singletons. The source is a man aged 40-55 years who had recovered from COVID-19. The sequencing input was PBMCs or T cells enriched from blood (not recorded which).

CDR3 nucleotide sequence: TGTGCCAGCAGGCCGACAGGAAAAACGAATCCGCCCCAGCATTTT. Protein product: CASRPTGKTNPPQHF. The J gene is TRBJ1-5, the V gene TRBV2; a weak D match, TRBD1 (6 bases). Germline-derived CDR1 and CDR2 are SNHLY and FYNNEI. The CDR3 totals 15 residues.